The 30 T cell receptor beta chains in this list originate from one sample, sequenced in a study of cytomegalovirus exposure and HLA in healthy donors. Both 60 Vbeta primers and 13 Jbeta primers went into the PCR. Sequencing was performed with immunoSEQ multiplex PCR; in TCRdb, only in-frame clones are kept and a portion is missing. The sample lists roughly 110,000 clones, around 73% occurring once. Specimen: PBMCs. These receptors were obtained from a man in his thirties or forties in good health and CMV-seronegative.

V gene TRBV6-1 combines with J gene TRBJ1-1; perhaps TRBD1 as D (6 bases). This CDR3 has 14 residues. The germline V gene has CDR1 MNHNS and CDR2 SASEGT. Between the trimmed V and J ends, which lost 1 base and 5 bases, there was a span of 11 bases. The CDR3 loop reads CASSEEGGVTEAFF. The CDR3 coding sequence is TGTGCCAGCAGTGAAGAGGGGGGGGTGACTGAAGCTTTCTTT.

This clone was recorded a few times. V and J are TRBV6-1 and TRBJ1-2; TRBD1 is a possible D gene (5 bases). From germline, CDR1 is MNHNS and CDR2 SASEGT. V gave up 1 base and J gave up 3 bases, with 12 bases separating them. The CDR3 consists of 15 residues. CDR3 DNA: TGTGCCAGCAGTGAAGGTTTGCGGGGGTACTATGGCTACACCTTC. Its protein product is CASSEGLRGYYGYTF.

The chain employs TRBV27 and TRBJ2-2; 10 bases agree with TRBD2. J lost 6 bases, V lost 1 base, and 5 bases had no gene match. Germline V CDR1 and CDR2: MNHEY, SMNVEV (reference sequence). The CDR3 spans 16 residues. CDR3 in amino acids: CASSLFTSGVSGELFF. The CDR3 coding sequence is TGTGCCAGCAGTTTATTCACTAGCGGGGTCTCCGGGGAGCTGTTTTTT.

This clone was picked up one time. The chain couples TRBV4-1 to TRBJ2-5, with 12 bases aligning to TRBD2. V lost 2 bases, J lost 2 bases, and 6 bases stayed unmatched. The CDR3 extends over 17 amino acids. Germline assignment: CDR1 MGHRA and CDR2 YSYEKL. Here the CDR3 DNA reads TGCGCCAGCAGCCAATACGCGACTAGCGGGAGTCAAGAGACCCAGTACTTC. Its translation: CASSQYATSGSQETQYF.

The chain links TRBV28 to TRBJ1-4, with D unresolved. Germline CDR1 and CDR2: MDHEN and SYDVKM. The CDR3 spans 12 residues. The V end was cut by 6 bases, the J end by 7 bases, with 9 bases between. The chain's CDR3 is CASRNRGEKLFF. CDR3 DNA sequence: TGTGCCAGCAGGAATCGGGGTGAAAAACTGTTTTTT.

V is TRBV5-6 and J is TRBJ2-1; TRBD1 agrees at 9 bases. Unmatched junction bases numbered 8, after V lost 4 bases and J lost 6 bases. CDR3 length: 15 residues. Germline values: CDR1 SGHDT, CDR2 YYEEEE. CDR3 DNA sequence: TGTGCCAGCAGCGCCGGACAGGGGACCCTCAATGAGCAGTTCTTC. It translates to CASSAGQGTLNEQFF. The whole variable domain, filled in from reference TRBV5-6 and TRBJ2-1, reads DAGVTQSPTHLIKTRGQQVTLRCSPKSGHDTVSWYQQALGQGPQFIFQYYEEEERQRGNFPDRFSGHQFPNYSSELNVNALLLGDSALYLCASSAGQGTLNEQFFGPGTRLTVL.

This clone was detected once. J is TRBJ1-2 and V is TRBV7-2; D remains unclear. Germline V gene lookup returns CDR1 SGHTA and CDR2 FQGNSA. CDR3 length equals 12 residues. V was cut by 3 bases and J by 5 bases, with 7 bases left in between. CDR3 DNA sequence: TGTGCCAGCAGCTTTAAAGAGTATGGCTACACCTTC. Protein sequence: CASSFKEYGYTF. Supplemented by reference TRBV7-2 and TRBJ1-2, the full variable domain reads GAGVSQSPSNKVTEKGKDVELRCDPISGHTALYWYRQSLGQGLEFLIYFQGNSAPDKSGLPSDRFSAERTGGSVSTLTIQRTQQEDSAVYLCASSFKEYGYTFGSGTRLTVV.

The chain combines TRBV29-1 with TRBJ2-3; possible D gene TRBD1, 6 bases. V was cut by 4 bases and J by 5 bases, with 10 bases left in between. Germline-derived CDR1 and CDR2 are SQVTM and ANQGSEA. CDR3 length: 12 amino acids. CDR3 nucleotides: TGCAGCGTTGTTCCAGGGGAAGATACGCAGTATTTT. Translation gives CSVVPGEDTQYF.

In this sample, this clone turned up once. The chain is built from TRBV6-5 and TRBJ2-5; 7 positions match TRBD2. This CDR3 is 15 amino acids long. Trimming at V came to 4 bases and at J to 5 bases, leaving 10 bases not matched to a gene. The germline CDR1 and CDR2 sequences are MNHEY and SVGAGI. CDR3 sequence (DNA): TGTGCCAGCAGTTCCCTAAGTAGGGGAGGGGAGACCCAGTACTTC. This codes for CASSSLSRGGETQYF.

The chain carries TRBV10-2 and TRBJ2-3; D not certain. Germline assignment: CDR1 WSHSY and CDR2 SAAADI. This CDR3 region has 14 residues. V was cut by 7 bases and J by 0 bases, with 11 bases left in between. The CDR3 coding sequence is TGCGCCAGCAAAAGGCCCGGGAGCACAGATACGCAGTATTTT. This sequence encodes CASKRPGSTDTQYF.

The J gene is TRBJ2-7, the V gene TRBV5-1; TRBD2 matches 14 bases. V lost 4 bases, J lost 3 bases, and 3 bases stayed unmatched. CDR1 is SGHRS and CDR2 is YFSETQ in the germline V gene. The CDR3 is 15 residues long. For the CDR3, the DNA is TGCGCCAGCAGCACGGGGACTAGCGGGAGCTACGAGCAGTACTTC. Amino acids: CASSTGTSGSYEQYF. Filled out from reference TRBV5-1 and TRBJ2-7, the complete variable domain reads KAGVTQTPRYLIKTRGQQVTLSCSPISGHRSVSWYQQTPGQGLQFLFEYFSETQRNKGNFPGRFSGRQFSNSRSEMNVSTLELGDSALYLCASSTGTSGSYEQYFGPGTRLTVT.

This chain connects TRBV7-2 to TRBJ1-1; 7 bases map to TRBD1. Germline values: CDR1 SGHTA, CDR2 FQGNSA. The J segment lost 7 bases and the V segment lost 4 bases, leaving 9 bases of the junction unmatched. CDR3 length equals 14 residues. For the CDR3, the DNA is TGTGCCAGCAGCTCGCTATCGCGGACAGGTGAAGCTTTCTTT. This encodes CASSSLSRTGEAFF.

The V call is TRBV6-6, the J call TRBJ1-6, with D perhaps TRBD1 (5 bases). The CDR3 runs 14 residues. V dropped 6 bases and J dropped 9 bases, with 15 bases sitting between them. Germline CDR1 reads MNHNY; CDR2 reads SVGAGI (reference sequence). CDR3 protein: CASRSGRDFSPLHF. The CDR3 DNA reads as TGTGCCAGCAGGTCGGGCAGGGATTTTTCACCCCTCCACTTT.

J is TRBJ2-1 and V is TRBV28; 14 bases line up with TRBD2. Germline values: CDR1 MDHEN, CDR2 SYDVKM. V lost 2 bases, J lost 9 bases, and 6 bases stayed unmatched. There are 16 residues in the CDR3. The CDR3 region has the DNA TGTGCCAGCAGTTTAGGGACTAGCGGGAGATCCGCTGAGCAGTTCTTC. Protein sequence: CASSLGTSGRSAEQFF.

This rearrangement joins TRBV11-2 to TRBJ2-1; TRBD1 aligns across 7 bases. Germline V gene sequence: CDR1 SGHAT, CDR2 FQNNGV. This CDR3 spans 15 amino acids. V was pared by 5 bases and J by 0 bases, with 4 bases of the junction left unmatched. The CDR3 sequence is CASSTGTASYNEQFF. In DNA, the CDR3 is TGTGCCAGCAGCACCGGGACAGCCTCCTACAATGAGCAGTTCTTC.

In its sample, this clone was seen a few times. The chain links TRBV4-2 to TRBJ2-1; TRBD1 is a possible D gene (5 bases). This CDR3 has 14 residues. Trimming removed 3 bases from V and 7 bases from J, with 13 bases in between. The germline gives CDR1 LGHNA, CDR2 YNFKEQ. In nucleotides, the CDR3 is TGTGCCAGCAGCCAGCTTCAGGGTCTAAATGAGCAGTTCTTC. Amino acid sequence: CASSQLQGLNEQFF.

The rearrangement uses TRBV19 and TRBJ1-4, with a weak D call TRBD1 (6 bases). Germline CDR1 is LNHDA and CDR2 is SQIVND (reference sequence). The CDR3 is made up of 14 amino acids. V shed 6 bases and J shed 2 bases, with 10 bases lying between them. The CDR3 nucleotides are TGTGCCAGTAGACATAGGGGGACTAATGAAAAACTGTTTTTT. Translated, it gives CASRHRGTNEKLFF. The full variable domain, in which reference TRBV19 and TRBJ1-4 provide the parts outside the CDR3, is DGGITQSPKYLFRKEGQNVTLSCEQNLNHDAMYWYRQDPGQGLRLIYYSQIVNDFQKGDIAEGYSVSREKKESFPLTVTSAQKNPTAFYLCASRHRGTNEKLFFGSGTQLSVL.

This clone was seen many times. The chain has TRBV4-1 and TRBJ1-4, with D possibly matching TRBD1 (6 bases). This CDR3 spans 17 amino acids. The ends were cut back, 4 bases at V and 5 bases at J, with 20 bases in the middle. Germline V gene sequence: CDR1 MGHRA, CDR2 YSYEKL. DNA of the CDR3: TGCGCCAGCAGCCTCCCCGCCCTTAGACAGGCCAATGAAAAACTGTTTTTT. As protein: CASSLPALRQANEKLFF.

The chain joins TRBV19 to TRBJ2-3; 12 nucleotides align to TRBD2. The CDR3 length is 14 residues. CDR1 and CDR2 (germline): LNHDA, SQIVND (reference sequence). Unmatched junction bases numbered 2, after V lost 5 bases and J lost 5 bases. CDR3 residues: CASSLAGGRDTQYF. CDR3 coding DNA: TGTGCCAGTAGTCTAGCGGGGGGGCGAGATACGCAGTATTTT.

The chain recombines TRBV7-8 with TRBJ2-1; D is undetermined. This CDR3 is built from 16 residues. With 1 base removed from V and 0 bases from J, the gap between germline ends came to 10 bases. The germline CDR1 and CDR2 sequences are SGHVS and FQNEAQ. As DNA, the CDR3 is TGTGCCAGCAGCTTAGAAGTCCTGAGCTCCTACAATGAGCAGTTCTTC. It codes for CASSLEVLSSYNEQFF. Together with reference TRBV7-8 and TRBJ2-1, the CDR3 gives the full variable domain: GAGVSQSPRYKVAKRGQDVALRCDPISGHVSLFWYQQALGQGPEFLTYFQNEAQLDKSGLPSDRFFAERPEGSVSTLKIQRTQQEDSAVYLCASSLEVLSSYNEQFFGPGTRLTVL.

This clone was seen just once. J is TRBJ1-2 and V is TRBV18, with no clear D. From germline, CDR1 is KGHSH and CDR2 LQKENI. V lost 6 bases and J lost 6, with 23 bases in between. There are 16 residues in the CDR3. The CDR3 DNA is TGTGCCAGCTCCCCCAGCGGTGCCCTAAGTTATAATGGCTACACCTTC. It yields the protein CASSPSGALSYNGYTF.

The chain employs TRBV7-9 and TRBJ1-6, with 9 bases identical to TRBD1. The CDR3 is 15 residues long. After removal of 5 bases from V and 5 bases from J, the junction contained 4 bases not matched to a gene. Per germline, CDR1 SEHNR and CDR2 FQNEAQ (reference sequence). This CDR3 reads CASSRRDRDNSPLHF. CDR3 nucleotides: TGTGCCAGCAGCCGTCGGGACAGGGATAATTCACCCCTCCACTTT.

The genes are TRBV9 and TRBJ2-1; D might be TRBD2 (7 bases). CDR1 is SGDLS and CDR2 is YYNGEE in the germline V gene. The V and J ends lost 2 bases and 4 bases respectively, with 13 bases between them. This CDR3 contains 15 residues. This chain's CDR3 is CASSVAGAPYNEQFF. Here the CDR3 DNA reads TGTGCCAGCAGCGTCGCGGGGGCCCCTTACAATGAGCAGTTCTTC.

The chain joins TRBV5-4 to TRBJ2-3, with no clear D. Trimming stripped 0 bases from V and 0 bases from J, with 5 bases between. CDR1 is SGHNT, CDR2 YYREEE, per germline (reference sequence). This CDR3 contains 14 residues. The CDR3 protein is CASSLAFSTDTQYF. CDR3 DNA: TGTGCCAGCAGCTTGGCCTTCAGCACAGATACGCAGTATTTT.

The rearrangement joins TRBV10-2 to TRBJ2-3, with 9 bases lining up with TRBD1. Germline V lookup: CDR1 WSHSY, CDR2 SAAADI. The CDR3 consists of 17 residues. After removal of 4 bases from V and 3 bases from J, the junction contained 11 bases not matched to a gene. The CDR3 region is CASSGPGTGKGTDTQYF. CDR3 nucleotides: TGCGCCAGCAGTGGTCCCGGGACAGGGAAGGGTACAGATACGCAGTATTTT.

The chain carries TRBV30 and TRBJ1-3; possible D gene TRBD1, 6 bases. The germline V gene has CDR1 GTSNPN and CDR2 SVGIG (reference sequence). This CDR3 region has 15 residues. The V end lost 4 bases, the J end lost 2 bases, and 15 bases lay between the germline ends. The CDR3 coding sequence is TGTGCCTGGACCCCGCTGACAGGCGCTGGAAACACCATATATTTT. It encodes CAWTPLTGAGNTIYF.

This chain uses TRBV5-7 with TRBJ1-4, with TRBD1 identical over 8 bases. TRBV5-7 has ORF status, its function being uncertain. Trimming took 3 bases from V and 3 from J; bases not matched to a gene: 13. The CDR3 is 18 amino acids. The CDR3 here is CASSCGQGRPHANEKLFF. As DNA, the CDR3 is TGTGCCAGCAGCTGCGGACAGGGACGCCCACATGCTAATGAAAAACTGTTTTTT.

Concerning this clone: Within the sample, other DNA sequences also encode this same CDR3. CDR3 in DNA: TGCGCCAGCAGCCTTGATACGGGTAGCAATCAGCCCCAGCATTTT. It yields the protein CASSLDTGSNQPQHF. This chain uses TRBV5-1 with TRBJ1-5, with D unresolved. V shed 4 bases and J shed 0 bases, with 11 bases lying between them. Germline-derived CDR1 and CDR2 are SGHRS and YFSETQ. This CDR3 spans 15 amino acids.

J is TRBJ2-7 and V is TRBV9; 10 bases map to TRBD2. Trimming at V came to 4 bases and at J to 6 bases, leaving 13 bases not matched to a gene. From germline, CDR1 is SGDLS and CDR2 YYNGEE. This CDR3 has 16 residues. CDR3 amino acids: CASSPQAGGPSVEQYF. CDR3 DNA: TGTGCCAGCAGCCCCCAAGCGGGAGGGCCCTCGGTCGAGCAGTACTTC.

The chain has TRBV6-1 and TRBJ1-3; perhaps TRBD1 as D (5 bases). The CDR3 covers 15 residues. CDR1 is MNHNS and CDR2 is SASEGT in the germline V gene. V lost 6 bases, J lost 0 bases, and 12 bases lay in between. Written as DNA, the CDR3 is TGTGCCAGCAGGACCGGACACTACTCTGGAAACACCATATATTTT. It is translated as CASRTGHYSGNTIYF.